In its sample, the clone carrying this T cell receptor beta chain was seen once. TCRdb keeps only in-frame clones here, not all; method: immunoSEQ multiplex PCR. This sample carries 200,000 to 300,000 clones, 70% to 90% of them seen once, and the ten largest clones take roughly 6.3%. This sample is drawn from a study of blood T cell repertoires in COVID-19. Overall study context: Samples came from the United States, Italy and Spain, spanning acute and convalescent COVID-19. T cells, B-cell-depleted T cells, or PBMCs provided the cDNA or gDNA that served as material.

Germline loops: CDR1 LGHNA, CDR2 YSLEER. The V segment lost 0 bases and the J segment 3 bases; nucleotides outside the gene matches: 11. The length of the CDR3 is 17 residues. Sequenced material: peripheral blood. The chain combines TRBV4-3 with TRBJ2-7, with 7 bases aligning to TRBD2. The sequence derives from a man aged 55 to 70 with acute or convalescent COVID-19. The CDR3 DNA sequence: TGCGCCAGCAGCCAAGAGGGGGTCAACAGCGGGATCTACGAGCAGTACTTC. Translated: CASSQEGVNSGIYEQYF.